The 10 T cell receptor beta chains listed next were all sequenced from one sample in a study of early T cells in non-severe SARS-CoV-2 infection. In TCRdb, the 5' RACE reads were re-called with MiXCR into one record per CDR3 protein. The sample holds under 20,000 distinct CDR3 sequences, more than 5.5% seen once. Specimen: whole blood, collected at baseline. These receptors all stem from an adult who was a healthcare worker with PCR-confirmed SARS-CoV-2 infection or an uninfected control (not recorded which).

This clonotype has at least ten counts. J is TRBJ1-3 and V is TRBV7-9; tentative D call: TRBD1 (5 bases). The CDR3 contains 14 residues. Germline CDR1 is SEHNR and CDR2 is FQNEAQ (reference sequence). Trimming stripped 3 bases from V and 4 bases from J, with 10 bases between. CDR3 DNA sequence: TGTGCCAGCAGCTTGAGGGGTCGAGGAAACACCATATATTTT. Its protein product is CASSLRGRGNTIYF.

This clonotype was counted at least ten times. Its ends do not fully match the called genes, so a read error is possible. The rearrangement joins TRBV20-1 to TRBJ2-6, with D tentatively TRBD1 (6 bases). The length of the CDR3 is 17 residues. In germline, CDR1 is DFQATT, CDR2 SNEGSKA (reference sequence). CDR3 sequence reads: CSARDLQGWPGANVLTF. CDR3 sequence (DNA): TGCAGTGCGAGAGATCTACAGGGATGGCCTGGGGCCAACGTCCTGACTTTC.

This clonotype was detected a few times. The chain links TRBV12-3 or TRBV12-4 to TRBJ2-5; D gene ambiguous. This CDR3 has 15 amino acids. V lost 5 bases and J lost 5, with 18 bases in between. Here the CDR3 reads CASSPPGLTLETQYF. The DNA for the CDR3 is TGTGCCAGCAGTCCCCCGGGCCTCACCTTGGAGACCCAGTACTTC.

This clonotype came up many times. The chain links TRBV6-1 to TRBJ2-7; D remains unclear. CDR1 is MNHNS and CDR2 is SASEGT in the germline V gene. V shed 4 bases and J shed 0 bases, with 7 bases lying between them. The CDR3 has 13 amino acids. The DNA of the CDR3 is TGTGCCAGCAGTGTACCAGGCTCCTACGAGCAGTACTTC. Its protein product is CASSVPGSYEQYF.

This clonotype is labeled medium-sized. CDR3 sequence: CASVAGSDTQYF. In DNA form, the CDR3 reads TGTGCCAGCGTAGCGGGGTCCGATACGCAGTATTTT. This rearrangement joins TRBV7-2 to TRBJ2-3; TRBD2 agrees at 8 bases. CDR1 is SGHTA and CDR2 is FQGNSA in the germline V gene. Germline trimming cut 8 bases from V and 6 bases from J; bases unmatched to any gene: 4. CDR3 size: 12 residues.

There are a few counts of this clonotype. V and J are TRBV7-2 and TRBJ2-5, with 8 nucleotides matching TRBD1. CDR1 SGHTA and CDR2 FQGNSA come from the germline V gene. The CDR3 has 14 residues. J was trimmed by 6 bases and V by 1 base; bases with no gene match: 4. The CDR3 bases are TGTGCCAGCAGCTTAGGGACAGGGCGGCAGACCCAGTACTTC. Its protein is CASSLGTGRQTQYF.

This clonotype was picked up many times. The J gene is TRBJ1-1, the V gene TRBV3-1, with 9 bases lining up with TRBD1. Per germline, CDR1 LGHDT and CDR2 YNNKEL (reference sequence). This CDR3 has 14 amino acids. V lost 4 bases and J lost 1; bases outside the gene matches: 1. The CDR3 DNA is TGTGCCAGCAGCCGGGGACAGGGGAACACTGAAGCTTTCTTT. This codes for CASSRGQGNTEAFF.

This clonotype was picked up many times. This rearrangement joins TRBV20-1 to TRBJ2-3; D ambiguous. The CDR3 runs to 14 residues. In germline, CDR1 is DFQATT, CDR2 SNEGSKA (reference sequence). Trimming cost V 6 bases and J 0 bases, with 13 bases left between them. DNA of the CDR3: TGCAGTGCCGTCACCGGGTCTAGCACAGATACGCAGTATTTT. This codes for CSAVTGSSTDTQYF.

This clonotype was recorded many times. The gene calls are TRBV7-9 and TRBJ2-7, with 8 nucleotides matching TRBD2. The trim removed 5 bases at V and 3 bases at J, leaving 15 bases unmatched. The CDR3 spans 17 residues. Germline V gene sequence: CDR1 SEHNR, CDR2 FQNEAQ (reference sequence). The CDR3 nucleotides read TGTGCCAGCAGCCATCTGGGGGGAGCGGGGGCCCTCTACGAGCAGTACTTC. Translation: CASSHLGGAGALYEQYF.

There are a few counts of this clonotype. This chain joins TRBV20-1 and TRBJ2-3; possible D gene TRBD2, 7 bases. Trimming took 1 base from V and 4 from J, leaving 15 bases between them. The length of the CDR3 is 15 residues. CDR1 is DFQATT, CDR2 SNEGSKA, per germline (reference sequence). CDR3 in DNA: TGCAGTGCTAGAGTTGGCGGGGGCCTGGCAGATACGCAGTATTTT. As protein: CSARVGGGLADTQYF.